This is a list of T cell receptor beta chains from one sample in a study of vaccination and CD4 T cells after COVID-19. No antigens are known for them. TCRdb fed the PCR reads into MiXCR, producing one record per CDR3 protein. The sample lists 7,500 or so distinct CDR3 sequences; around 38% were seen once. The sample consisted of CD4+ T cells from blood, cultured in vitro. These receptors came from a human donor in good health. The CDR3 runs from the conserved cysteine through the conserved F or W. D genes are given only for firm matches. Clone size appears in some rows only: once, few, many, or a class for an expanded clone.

CSATLLVPVEKLFF TGCAGTGCTACCCTATTGGTCCCTGTCGAAAAACTGTTTTTT TRBJ1-4 TRBV20-1 NA NA
CASSLGPTVQETQYF TGTGCCAGCAGCTTAGGCCCCACAGTCCAAGAGACCCAGTACTTC TRBJ2-5 TRBV11-3 NA NA
CASSMNRADNSPLHF TGTGCCAGCAGCATGAACAGGGCAGACAATTCACCCCTCCACTTT TRBJ1-6 TRBV11-2 few NA
CSASIGRSANYGYTF TGCAGTGCTAGCATCGGCCGCTCCGCTAACTATGGCTACACCTTC TRBJ1-2 TRBV20-1 few NA
CATSDPTSGAADTQYF TGTGCCACCAGTGATCCCACTAGCGGTGCCGCAGATACGCAGTATTTT TRBJ2-3 TRBV24-1 NA TRBD2
CASRRDRDEQYF TGTGCCAGCAGAAGGGACAGGGACGAGCAGTACTTC TRBJ2-7 TRBV27 NA TRBD1
CASSTLDRGHGGYTF TGTGCCAGTAGTACCCTCGACAGGGGGCACGGTGGCTACACCTTC TRBJ1-2 TRBV19 NA TRBD1
CASSSSPEQGISPLHF TGTGCCAGCAGTTCCTCGCCGGAACAGGGGATCTCACCCCTCCACTTT TRBJ1-6 TRBV11-3 NA TRBD1
CATDGQGAAYGYTF TGTGCCACCGACGGGCAAGGGGCCGCCTATGGCTACACCTTC TRBJ1-2 TRBV28 few NA
CASSIEGETQYF TGTGCCAGTAGTATAGAGGGAGAGACCCAGTACTTC TRBJ2-5 TRBV19 NA NA
CASSPDRVQPQHF TGTGCCAGCAGCCCGGACAGGGTGCAGCCCCAGCATTTT TRBJ1-5 TRBV7-2 few TRBD1
CSGGPSTDTQYF TGCAGCGGGGGACCTAGCACAGATACGCAGTATTTT TRBJ2-3 TRBV20-1 few NA
CASSWGGLPTEAFF TGTGCCAGCAGTTGGGGGGGACTCCCGACTGAAGCTTTCTTT TRBJ1-1 TRBV27 NA NA
CASSPDRGQFF TGTGCCAGCAGCCCCGACAGGGGGCAGTTCTTC TRBJ2-1 TRBV7-2 NA TRBD1
CAISESRLVGAYEQYF TGTGCCATCAGTGAGTCTCGGCTAGTCGGGGCCTACGAGCAGTACTTC TRBJ2-7 TRBV10-3 NA NA
CAWSGEGKREAFF TGTGCCTGGAGTGGGGAGGGAAAACGCGAAGCTTTCTTT TRBJ1-1 TRBV30 once NA
CARGNRGGPYEQYF TGCGCCAGGGGAAACAGGGGGGGTCCCTACGAGCAGTACTTC TRBJ2-7 TRBV10-1 NA NA
CASSPRPGDRGSGYTF TGTGCCAGCAGCCCACGACCCGGTGACAGGGGAAGTGGCTACACCTTC TRBJ1-2 TRBV7-9 few TRBD1
CASSIGREYEQYF TGTGCCAGTAGTATTGGACGGGAGTACGAGCAGTACTTC TRBJ2-7 TRBV19 NA NA